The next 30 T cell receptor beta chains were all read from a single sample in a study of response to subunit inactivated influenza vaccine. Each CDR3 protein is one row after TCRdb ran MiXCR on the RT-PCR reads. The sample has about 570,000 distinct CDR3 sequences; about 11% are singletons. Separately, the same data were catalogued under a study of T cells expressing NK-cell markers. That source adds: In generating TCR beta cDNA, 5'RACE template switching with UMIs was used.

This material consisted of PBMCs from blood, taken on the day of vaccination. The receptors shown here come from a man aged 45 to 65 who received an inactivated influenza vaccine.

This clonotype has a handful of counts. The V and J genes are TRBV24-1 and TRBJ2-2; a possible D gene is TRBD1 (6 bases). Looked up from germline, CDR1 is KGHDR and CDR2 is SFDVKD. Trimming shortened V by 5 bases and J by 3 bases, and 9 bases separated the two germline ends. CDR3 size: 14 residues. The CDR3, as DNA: TGTGCCACCAGTGCAGGGGCCTACACCGGGGAGCTGTTTTTT. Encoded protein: CATSAGAYTGELFF.

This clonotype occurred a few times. Here the CDR3 DNA reads TGCAGCGTTGAAGATTCCGGGTACGAGCAGTACTTC. Translating gives CSVEDSGYEQYF. The gene calls are TRBV29-1 and TRBJ2-7, with unresolved D. The V gene lost 0 bases and the J gene lost 4 bases, with 7 bases spanning the gap. The CDR3 is 12 amino acids. From germline, CDR1 is SQVTM and CDR2 ANQGSEA.

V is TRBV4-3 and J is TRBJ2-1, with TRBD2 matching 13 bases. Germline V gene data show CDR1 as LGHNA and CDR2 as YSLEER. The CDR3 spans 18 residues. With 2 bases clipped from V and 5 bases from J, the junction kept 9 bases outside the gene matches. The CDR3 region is CASSQPRTGTSGNNEQFF. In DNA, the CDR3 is TGCGCCAGCAGCCAACCAAGAACCGGGACTAGCGGGAACAATGAGCAGTTCTTC.

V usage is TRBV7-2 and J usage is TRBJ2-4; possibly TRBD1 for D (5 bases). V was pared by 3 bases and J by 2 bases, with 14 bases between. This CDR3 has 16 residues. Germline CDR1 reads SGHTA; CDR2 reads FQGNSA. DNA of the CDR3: TGTGCCAGCAGCTTGTGGCATCAGGGTTCCAAAAACATTCAGTACTTC. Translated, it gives CASSLWHQGSKNIQYF.

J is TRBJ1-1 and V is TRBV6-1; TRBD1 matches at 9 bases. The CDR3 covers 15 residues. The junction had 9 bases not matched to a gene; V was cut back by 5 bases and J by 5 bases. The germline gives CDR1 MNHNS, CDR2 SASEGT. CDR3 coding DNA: TGTGCCAGCAGTCCCGGGACAGGGATGGGGACTGAAGCTTTCTTT. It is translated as CASSPGTGMGTEAFF.

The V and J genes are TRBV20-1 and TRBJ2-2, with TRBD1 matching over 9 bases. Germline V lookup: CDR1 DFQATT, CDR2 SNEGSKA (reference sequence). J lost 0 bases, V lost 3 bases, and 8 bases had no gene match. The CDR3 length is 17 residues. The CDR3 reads CSASLDRGSSNTGELFF. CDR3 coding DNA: TGCAGTGCTAGTTTGGACAGGGGAAGTTCGAACACCGGGGAGCTGTTTTTT.

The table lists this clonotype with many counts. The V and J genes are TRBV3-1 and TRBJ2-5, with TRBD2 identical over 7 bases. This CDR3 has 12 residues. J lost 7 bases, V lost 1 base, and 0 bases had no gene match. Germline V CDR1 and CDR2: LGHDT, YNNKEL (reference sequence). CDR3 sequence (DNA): TGTGCCAGCAGCCAAGGGGGGGGGACCCAGTACTTC. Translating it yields CASSQGGGTQYF.

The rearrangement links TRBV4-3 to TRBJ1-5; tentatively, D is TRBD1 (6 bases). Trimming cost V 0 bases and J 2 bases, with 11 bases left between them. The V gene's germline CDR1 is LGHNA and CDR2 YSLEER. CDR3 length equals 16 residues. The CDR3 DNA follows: TGCGCCAGCAGCCAAGATACAGGGCACGGCAATCAGCCCCAGCATTTT. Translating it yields CASSQDTGHGNQPQHF.

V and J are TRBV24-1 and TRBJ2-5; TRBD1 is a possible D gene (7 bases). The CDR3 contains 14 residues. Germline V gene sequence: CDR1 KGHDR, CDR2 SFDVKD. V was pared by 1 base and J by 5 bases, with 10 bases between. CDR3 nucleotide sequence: TGTGCCACCAGTGATTTTCAGGGGGGCGAGACCCAGTACTTC. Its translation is CATSDFQGGETQYF.

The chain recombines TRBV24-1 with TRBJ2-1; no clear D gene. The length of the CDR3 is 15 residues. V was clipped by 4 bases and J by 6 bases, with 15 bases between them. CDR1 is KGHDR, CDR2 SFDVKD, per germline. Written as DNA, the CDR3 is TGTGCCACCAGTGACCAAACTCAGTCCCTCAATGAGCAGTTCTTC. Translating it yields CATSDQTQSLNEQFF.

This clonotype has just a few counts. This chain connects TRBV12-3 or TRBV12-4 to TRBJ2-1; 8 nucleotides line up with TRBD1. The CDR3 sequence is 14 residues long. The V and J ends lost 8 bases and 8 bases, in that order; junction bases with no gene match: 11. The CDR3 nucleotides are TGTGCCAGCTTAAGACAGGGGAACTTCGATGAGCAGTTCTTC. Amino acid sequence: CASLRQGNFDEQFF.

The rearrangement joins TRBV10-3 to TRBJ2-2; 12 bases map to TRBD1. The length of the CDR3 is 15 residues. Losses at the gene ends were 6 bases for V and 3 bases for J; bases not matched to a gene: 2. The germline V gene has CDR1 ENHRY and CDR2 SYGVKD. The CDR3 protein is CAIRGQGADTGELFF. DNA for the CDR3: TGTGCCATCAGGGGACAGGGGGCGGACACCGGGGAGCTGTTTTTT.

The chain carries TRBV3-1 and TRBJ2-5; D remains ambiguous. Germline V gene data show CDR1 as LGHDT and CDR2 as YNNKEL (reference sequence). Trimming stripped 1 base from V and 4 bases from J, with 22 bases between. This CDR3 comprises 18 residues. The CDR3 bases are TGTGCCAGCAGCCAAGCTAGTCTACTGGGCCCGAACAGAGAGACCCAGTACTTC. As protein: CASSQASLLGPNRETQYF.

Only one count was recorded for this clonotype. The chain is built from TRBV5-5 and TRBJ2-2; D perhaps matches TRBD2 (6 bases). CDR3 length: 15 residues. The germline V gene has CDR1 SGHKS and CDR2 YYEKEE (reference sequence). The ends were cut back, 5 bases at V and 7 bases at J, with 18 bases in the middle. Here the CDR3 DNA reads TGTGCCAGCAGACATTACGGGGGTGATAACGGGGAGCTGTTTTTT. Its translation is CASRHYGGDNGELFF.

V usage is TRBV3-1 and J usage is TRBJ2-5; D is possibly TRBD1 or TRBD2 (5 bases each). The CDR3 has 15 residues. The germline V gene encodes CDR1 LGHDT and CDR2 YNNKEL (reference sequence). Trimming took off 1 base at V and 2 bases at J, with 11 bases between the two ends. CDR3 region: CASSQAREHQETQYF. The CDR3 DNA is TGTGCCAGCAGCCAAGCCAGGGAGCATCAAGAGACCCAGTACTTC.

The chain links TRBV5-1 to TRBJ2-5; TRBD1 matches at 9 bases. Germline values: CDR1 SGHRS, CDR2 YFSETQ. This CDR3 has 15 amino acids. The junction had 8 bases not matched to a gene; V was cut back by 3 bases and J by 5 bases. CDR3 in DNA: TGCGCCAGCAGCTCGTCTGGACAGGGGTGGGAGACCCAGTACTTC. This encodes CASSSSGQGWETQYF.

CDR3 residues: CASTLAGGNEQFF. The CDR3 DNA reads TGTGCCAGCACCCTAGCGGGAGGCAATGAGCAGTTCTTC. This rearrangement joins TRBV11-2 to TRBJ2-1; 11 bases match TRBD2. V trimming: 7 bases; J trimming: 6 bases; junction bases outside the gene matches: 2. The CDR3 has 13 residues. Germline values: CDR1 SGHAT, CDR2 FQNNGV.

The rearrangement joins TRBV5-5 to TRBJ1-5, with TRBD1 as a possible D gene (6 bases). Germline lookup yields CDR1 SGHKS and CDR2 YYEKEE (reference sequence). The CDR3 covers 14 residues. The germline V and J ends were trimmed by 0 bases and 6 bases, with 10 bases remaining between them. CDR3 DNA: TGTGCCAGCAGCTTGGTCCAGGGGACTCAGCCCCAGCATTTT. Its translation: CASSLVQGTQPQHF. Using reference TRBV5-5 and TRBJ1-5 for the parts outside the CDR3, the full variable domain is DAGVTQSPTHLIKTRGQQVTLRCSPISGHKSVSWYQQVLGQGPQFIFQYYEKEERGRGNFPDRFSARQFPNYSSELNVNALLLGDSALYLCASSLVQGTQPQHFGDGTRLSIL.

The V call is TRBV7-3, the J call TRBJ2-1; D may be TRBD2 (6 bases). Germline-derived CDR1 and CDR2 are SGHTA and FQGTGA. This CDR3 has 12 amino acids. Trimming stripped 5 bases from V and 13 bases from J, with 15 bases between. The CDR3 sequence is CASSHTSNKQFF. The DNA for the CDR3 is TGTGCCAGCAGCCATACTAGCAACAAACAGTTCTTC.

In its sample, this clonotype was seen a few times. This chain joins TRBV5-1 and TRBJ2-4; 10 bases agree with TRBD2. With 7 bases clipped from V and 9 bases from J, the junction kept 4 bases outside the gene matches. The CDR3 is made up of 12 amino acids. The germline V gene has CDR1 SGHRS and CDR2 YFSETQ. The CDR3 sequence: CASGTSDGIQYF. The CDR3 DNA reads TGCGCCAGCGGGACTAGCGATGGCATTCAGTACTTC.

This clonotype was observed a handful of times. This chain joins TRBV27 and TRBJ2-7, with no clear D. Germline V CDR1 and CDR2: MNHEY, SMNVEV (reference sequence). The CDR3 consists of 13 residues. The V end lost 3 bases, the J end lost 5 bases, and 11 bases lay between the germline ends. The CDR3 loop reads CASSLLSPHEQYF. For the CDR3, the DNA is TGTGCCAGCAGTTTGTTATCCCCTCACGAGCAGTACTTC.

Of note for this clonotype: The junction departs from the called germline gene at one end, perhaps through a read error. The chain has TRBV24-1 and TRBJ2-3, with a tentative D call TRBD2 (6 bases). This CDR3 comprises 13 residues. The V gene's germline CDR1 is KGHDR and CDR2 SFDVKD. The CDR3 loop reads CATRGTKEDAQYF. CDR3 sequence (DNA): TGTGCCACCCGGGGGACCAAGGAAGATGCGCAGTACTTT.

CDR3 in DNA: TGTGCCAGCAGTGAAGGACGTAATAGCAATCAGCCCCAGCATTTT. Its protein is CASSEGRNSNQPQHF. The V gene is TRBV2, the J gene TRBJ1-5; D unresolved. There are 15 residues in the CDR3. V gave up 1 base and J gave up 0 bases, with 7 bases separating them. Germline V gene data show CDR1 as SNHLY and CDR2 as FYNNEI.

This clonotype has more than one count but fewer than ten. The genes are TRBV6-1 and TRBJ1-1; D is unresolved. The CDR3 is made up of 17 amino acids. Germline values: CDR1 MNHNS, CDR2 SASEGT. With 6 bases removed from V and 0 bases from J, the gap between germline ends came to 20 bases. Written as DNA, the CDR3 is TGTGCCAGCAGCCCGACCCACATGCGCTCCCTGAACACTGAAGCTTTCTTT. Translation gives CASSPTHMRSLNTEAFF.

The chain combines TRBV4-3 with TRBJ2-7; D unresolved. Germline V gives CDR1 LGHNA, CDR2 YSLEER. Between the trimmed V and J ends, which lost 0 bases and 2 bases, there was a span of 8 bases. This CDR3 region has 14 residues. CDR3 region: CASSQEFGTYEQYF. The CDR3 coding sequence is TGCGCCAGCAGCCAAGAATTCGGAACCTACGAGCAGTACTTC.

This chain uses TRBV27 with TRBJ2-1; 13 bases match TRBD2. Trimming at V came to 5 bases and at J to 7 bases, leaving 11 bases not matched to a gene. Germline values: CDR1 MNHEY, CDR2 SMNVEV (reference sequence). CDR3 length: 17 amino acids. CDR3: CASSRLGLAGTGNEQFF. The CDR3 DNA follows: TGTGCCAGCAGTCGACTGGGACTAGCGGGAACAGGTAATGAGCAGTTCTTC.

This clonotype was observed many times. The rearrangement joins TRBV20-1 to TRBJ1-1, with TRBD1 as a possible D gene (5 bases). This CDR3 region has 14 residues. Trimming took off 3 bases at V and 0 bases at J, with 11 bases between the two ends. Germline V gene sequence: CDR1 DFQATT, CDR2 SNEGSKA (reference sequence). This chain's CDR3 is CSASQGIMNTEAFF. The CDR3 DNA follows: TGCAGTGCTAGTCAGGGTATCATGAACACTGAAGCTTTCTTT.

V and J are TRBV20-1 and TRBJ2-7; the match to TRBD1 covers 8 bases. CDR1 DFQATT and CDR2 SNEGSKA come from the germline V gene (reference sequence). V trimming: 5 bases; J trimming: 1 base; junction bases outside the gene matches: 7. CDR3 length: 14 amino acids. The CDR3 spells CSAYDRGLSYEQYF. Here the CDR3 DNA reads TGCAGTGCTTACGACAGGGGCCTTTCCTACGAGCAGTACTTC.

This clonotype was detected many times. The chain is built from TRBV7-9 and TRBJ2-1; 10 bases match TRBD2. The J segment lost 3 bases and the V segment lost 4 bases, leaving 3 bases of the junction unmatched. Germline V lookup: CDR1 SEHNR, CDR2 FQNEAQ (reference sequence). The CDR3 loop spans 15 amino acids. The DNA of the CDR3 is TGTGCCAGCAGCTCAGCGGGAGGGTACTACAATGAGCAGTTCTTC. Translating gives CASSSAGGYYNEQFF.

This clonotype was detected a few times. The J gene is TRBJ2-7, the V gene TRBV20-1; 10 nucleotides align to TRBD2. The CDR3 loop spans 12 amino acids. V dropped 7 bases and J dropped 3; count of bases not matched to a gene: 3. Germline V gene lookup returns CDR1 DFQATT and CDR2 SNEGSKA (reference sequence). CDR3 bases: TGCAGTGGGACTAGCGGAGACTACGAGCAGTACTTC. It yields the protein CSGTSGDYEQYF.